This T cell receptor beta chain was recorded in a study of a mutant IDH1 vaccine in newly diagnosed glioma. Looking at the study overall: Vaccination started 4-6 weeks after radiotherapy alone, or with temozolomide cycles. Before enrollment, the patients had been treated with radiotherapy alone, temozolomide alone, or both together. Most of them had received both. Regarding the study as a whole: Top peripheral T cell clonotype shifts appeared unrelated to pseudoprogression.

The table came from immunoSEQ multiplex PCR; TCRdb's copy has only in-frame clones and leaves some out. The table lists 50,000 to 70,000 clones, roughly nine tenths of them singletons. V was clipped by 5 bases and J by 0 bases, with 16 bases between them. The germline V gene encodes CDR1 LNHDA and CDR2 SQIVND (reference sequence). The CDR3 is made up of 16 amino acids. Time point of the sample: week 35, safety follow-up. In the vaccine, a single dose held 300 ug of the mutant IDH1 20-mer peptide, along with topical imiquimod. Each astrocytoma in the donors was new, WHO grade 3 or 4, IDH1-mutant and ATRX-lost. On this clone itself: The antigen remains undetermined.

This receptor was obtained from a middle-aged man with glioma. This chain connects TRBV19 to TRBJ1-2, with D perhaps TRBD1 (5 bases). Sequenced material: PBMCs, taken from a glioma patient whose treatment included an IDH1 peptide vaccine. CDR3 sequence: CASSFQDGGTNYGYTF. For the CDR3, the DNA is TGTGCCAGTAGTTTTCAGGATGGGGGAACTAACTATGGCTACACCTTC.